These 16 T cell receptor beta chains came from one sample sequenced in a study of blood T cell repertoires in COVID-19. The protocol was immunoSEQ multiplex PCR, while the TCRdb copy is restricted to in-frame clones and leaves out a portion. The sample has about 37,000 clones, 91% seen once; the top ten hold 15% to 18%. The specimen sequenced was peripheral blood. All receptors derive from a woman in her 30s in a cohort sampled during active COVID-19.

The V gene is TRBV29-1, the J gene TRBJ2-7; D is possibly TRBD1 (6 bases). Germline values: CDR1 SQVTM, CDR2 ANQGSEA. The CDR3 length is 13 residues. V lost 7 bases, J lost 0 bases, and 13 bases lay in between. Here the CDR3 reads CSDARDTSYEQYF. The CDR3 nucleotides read TGCAGCGATGCCCGGGACACCTCCTACGAGCAGTACTTC.

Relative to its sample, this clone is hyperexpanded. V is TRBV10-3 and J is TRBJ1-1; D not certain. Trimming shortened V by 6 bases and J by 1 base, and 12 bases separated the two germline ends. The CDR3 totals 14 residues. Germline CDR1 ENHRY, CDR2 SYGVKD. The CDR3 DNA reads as TGTGCCATCAGCACCCGGGTTGCGAACACTGAAGCTTTCTTT. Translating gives CAISTRVANTEAFF.

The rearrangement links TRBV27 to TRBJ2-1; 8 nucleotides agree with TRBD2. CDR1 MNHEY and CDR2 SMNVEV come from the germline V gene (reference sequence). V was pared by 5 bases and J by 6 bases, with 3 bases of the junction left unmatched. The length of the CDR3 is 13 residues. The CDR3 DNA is TGTGCCAGCAGTGTTAGCGGGGTCAATGAGCAGTTCTTC. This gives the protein CASSVSGVNEQFF.

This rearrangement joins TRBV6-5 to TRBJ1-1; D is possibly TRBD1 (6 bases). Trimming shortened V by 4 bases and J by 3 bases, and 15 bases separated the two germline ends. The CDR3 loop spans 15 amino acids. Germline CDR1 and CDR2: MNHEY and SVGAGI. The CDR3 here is CASSSLTGRYTEAFF. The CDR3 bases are TGTGCCAGCAGTTCACTAACAGGGCGCTACACTGAAGCTTTCTTT.

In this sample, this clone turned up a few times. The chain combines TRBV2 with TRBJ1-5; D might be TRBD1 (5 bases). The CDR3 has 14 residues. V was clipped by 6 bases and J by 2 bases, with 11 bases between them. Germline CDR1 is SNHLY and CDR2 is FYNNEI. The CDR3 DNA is TGTGCCAGCAGCCGGGTAGGGGGCAATCAGCCCCAGCATTTT. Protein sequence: CASSRVGGNQPQHF.

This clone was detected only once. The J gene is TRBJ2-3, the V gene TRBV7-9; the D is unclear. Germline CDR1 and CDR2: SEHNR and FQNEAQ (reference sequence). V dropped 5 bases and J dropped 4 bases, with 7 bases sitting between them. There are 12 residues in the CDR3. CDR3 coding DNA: TGTGCCAGCAGCGCCTATTCAGATACGCAGTATTTT. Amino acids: CASSAYSDTQYF. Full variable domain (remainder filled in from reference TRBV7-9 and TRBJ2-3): DTGVSQNPRHKITKRGQNVTFRCDPISEHNRLYWYRQTLGQGPEFLTYFQNEAQLEKSRLLSDRFSAERPKGSFSTLEIQRTEQGDSAMYLCASSAYSDTQYFGPGTRLTVL.

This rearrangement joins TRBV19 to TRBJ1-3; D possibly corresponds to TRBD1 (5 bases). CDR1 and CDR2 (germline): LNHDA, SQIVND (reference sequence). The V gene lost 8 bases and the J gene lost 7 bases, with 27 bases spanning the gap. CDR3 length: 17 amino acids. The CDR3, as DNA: TGTGCCAGTGCCCGGGGGAAGACATTGGGCTGGGGGAACACCATATATTTT. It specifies CASARGKTLGWGNTIYF.

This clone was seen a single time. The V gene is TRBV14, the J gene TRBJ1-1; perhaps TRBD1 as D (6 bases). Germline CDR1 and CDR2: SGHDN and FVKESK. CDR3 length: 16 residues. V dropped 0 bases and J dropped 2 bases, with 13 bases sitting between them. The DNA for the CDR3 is TGTGCCAGCAGCCAAGACCCTCCCAGGGGTAACACTGAAGCTTTCTTT. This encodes CASSQDPPRGNTEAFF.

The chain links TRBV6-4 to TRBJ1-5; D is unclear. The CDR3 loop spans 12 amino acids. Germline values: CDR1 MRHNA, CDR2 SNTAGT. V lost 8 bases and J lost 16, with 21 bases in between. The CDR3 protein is CASPPDNVSAHF. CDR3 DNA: TGTGCCAGCCCACCCGACAACGTCTCTGCACATTTT.

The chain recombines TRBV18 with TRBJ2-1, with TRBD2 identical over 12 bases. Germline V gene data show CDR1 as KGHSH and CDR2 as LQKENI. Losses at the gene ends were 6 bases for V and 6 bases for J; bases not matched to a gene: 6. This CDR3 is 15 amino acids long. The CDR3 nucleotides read TGTGCCAGCTCGTCCTCTAGCGGGAGGGCCAATGAGCAGTTCTTC. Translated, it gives CASSSSSGRANEQFF.

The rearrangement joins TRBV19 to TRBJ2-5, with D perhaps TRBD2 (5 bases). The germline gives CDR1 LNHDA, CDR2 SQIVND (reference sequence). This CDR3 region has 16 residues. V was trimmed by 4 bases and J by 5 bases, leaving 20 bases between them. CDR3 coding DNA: TGTGCCAGTAGTAAGGGAATGCGGGCGGCCTATGAGACCCAGTACTTC. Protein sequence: CASSKGMRAAYETQYF.

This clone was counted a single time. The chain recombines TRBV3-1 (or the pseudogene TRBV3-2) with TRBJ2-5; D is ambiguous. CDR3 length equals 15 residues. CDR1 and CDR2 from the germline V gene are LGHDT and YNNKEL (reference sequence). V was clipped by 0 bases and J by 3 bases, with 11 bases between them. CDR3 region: CASSQDARLKETQYF. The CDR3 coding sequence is TGTGCCAGCAGCCAAGATGCCAGGTTAAAAGAGACCCAGTACTTC.

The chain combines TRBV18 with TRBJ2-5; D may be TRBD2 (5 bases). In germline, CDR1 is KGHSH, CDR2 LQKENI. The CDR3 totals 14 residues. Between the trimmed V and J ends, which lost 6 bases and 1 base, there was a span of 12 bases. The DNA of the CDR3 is TGTGCCAGCTCGTGGACGGGGATCCAAGAGACCCAGTACTTC. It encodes CASSWTGIQETQYF.

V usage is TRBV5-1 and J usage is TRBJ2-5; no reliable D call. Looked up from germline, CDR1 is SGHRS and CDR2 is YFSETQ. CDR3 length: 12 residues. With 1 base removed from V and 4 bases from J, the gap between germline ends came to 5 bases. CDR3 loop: CASSLLRETQYF. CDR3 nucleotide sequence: TGCGCCAGCAGCTTGTTGCGAGAGACCCAGTACTTC.

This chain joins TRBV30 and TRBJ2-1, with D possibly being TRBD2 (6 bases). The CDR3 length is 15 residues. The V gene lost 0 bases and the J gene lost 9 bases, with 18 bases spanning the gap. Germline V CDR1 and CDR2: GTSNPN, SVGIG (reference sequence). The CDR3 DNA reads TGTGCCTGGAGTGTAGGAGGGCTCCTCAGGGTTGAGCAGTTCTTC. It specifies CAWSVGGLLRVEQFF.

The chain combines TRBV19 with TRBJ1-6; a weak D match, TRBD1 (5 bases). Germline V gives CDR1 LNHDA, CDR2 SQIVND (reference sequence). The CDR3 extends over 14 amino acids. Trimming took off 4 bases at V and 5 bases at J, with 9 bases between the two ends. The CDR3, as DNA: TGTGCCAGTAGTAGGACAAAAAATAATTCACCCCTCCACTTT. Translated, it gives CASSRTKNNSPLHF.